These 5 T cell receptor beta chains originate from one sample sequenced in a study of blood T cells in healthy people across ages. A J-beta primer mix and a sample-barcoded 5' primer were used in a second PCR of about 7 to 11 cycles. TCRdb called the 5' RACE reads again in MiXCR, with one record for every CDR3 protein. The sample consists of about 930,000 distinct CDR3 sequences, about 29% of them appearing once. The sample was also reused in another study, on T cells of mothers and their children.

Material for sequencing was blood. These receptors were collected from a woman between 40 and 55 years old in good health.

This clonotype was observed at least ten times. V usage is TRBV6-1 and J usage is TRBJ2-7, with a tentative D call TRBD2 (6 bases). V was shortened by 6 bases and J by 0 bases, with 15 bases between the two germline ends. The CDR3 has 15 residues. Germline lookup yields CDR1 MNHNS and CDR2 SASEGT. CDR3 region: CASSRDRGNSYEQYF. The CDR3 nucleotides read TGTGCCAGCAGCCGGGACCGGGGGAACTCCTACGAGCAGTACTTC.

In nucleotides, the CDR3 is TGTGCCAGCAGTGTTGAAGGGAATCAATATAATTCACCCCTCCACTTT. The encoded protein is CASSVEGNQYNSPLHF. This sequence joins TRBV6-4 and TRBJ1-6; D gene ambiguous. In germline, CDR1 is MRHNA, CDR2 SNTAGT. Trimming stripped 4 bases from V and 4 bases from J, with 14 bases between. CDR3 length: 16 amino acids.

This clonotype was counted a few times. The J gene is TRBJ2-3, the V gene TRBV7-2; D remains ambiguous. The CDR3 consists of 11 residues. Trimming shortened V by 11 bases and J by 7 bases, and 13 bases separated the two germline ends. Germline lookup yields CDR1 SGHTA and CDR2 FQGNSA. CDR3 residues: CAPRPSYTQYF. CDR3 nucleotides: TGTGCCCCCCGGCCCAGCTATACGCAGTATTTT.

The V and J genes are TRBV7-2 and TRBJ2-6; D is tentatively TRBD1 or TRBD2 (5 bases each). CDR3 length equals 18 residues. V dropped 7 bases and J dropped 0 bases, with 19 bases sitting between them. Looked up from germline, CDR1 is SGHTA and CDR2 is FQGNSA. The CDR3 nucleotides are TGTGCCAGCAACCGGGACGGACGCATCCCCTCTGGGGCCAACGTCCTGACTTTC. Translation gives CASNRDGRIPSGANVLTF.

This clonotype was seen once. The chain recombines TRBV18 with TRBJ1-1; 7 bases fit TRBD1. This CDR3 comprises 14 residues. The V segment lost 6 bases and the J segment 2 bases; nucleotides outside the gene matches: 6. CDR1 and CDR2 from the germline V gene are KGHSH and LQKENI. CDR3 sequence: CASSRQGFNTEAFF. The CDR3 region has the DNA TGTGCCAGCTCCCGACAGGGATTCAACACTGAAGCTTTCTTT.